This is a list of T cell receptor beta chains from one sample in a study of T cell responses to AZD1222 COVID-19 vaccine. Clones were sequenced by immunoSEQ multiplex PCR, and TCRdb holds only the in-frame ones, with some missing. The sample has 60,000 to 80,000 clones; less than 85% are singletons. The input for sequencing was peripheral blood, taken 28 days after the second AZD1222 dose. The receptors stem from an adult who received the AZD1222 COVID-19 vaccine. Each CDR3 is given with its conserved first and last residue. The order of the fields is clone size, V gene, J gene, D gene, CDR3 DNA, CDR3 protein. The D gene is left open where the match is weak. For some rows the clone size is stated as once, few or many, or as a class when expanded; others skip it.

size: NA; V: TRBV7-2; J: TRBJ2-7; D: NA; DNA: TGTGCCAGCAGCTCTCGGGGAGGCTACGAGCAGTACTTC; CDR3: CASSSRGGYEQYF
size: NA; V: TRBV14; J: TRBJ1-1; D: NA; DNA: TGTGCCAGCAGCCAAGCACAGGGTGGGTCCACTGAAGCTTTCTTT; CDR3: CASSQAQGGSTEAFF
size: NA; V: TRBV23-1; J: TRBJ2-6; D: NA; DNA: TGCGCCAGCTTCCTCCCGGGCTCGGGGAACTCGGGGGCCAACGTCCTGACTTTC; CDR3: CASFLPGSGNSGANVLTF
size: NA; V: TRBV6-1; J: TRBJ2-3; D: TRBD2; DNA: TGTGCCAGCAGTGAATGGGAGTCGACTAGCGGGGGGCCGGATACGCAGTATTTT; CDR3: CASSEWESTSGGPDTQYF
size: NA; V: TRBV10-2; J: TRBJ1-2; D: NA; DNA: TGCGCCAGCAGTGCTCAGGGACTGGTGGATGGCTACACCTTC; CDR3: CASSAQGLVDGYTF
size: few; V: TRBV7-8; J: TRBJ2-3; D: TRBD2; DNA: TGTGCCAGCAGCAAGGGGACTAGCGGTGGAGATACGCAGTATTTT; CDR3: CASSKGTSGGDTQYF
size: NA; V: TRBV5-1; J: TRBJ2-5; D: TRBD1; DNA: TGCGCCAGCAGCGGAACAGGGGGTAGAAAGACCCAGTACTTC; CDR3: CASSGTGGRKTQYF
size: NA; V: TRBV7-9; J: TRBJ1-1; D: NA; DNA: TGTGCCAGCAGCCGCAGGACAGAGAACACTGAAGCTTTCTTT; CDR3: CASSRRTENTEAFF
size: NA; V: TRBV25-1; J: TRBJ1-5; D: TRBD1; DNA: TGTGCCAGCATTGGACAGGGGGCGGCGACCAATCAGCCCCAGCATTTT; CDR3: CASIGQGAATNQPQHF
size: NA; V: TRBV27; J: TRBJ2-1; D: NA; DNA: TGTGCCAGCAGTCCAGGGAGCTCCTACAATGAGCAGTTCTTC; CDR3: CASSPGSSYNEQFF
size: NA; V: TRBV19; J: TRBJ2-1; D: NA; DNA: TGTGCCAGTAGTATAGGCTGGGGTAGTGGCAATGAGCAGTTCTTC; CDR3: CASSIGWGSGNEQFF
size: once; V: TRBV7-9; J: TRBJ1-3; D: NA; DNA: TGTGCCAGCAGCTTCCAATACGGGGCAGCCGGAAACACCATATATTTT; CDR3: CASSFQYGAAGNTIYF
size: NA; V: TRBV6-5; J: TRBJ2-1; D: NA; DNA: TGTGCCAGCAGTTCCCTAGCAGGGTGGAGGGACAATGAGCAGTTCTTC; CDR3: CASSSLAGWRDNEQFF
size: NA; V: TRBV5-5; J: TRBJ2-5; D: NA; DNA: TGTGCCAGCAGCTTGGGGTCAGTCCAAGAGACCCAGTACTTC; CDR3: CASSLGSVQETQYF
size: NA; V: TRBV6-4; J: TRBJ2-3; D: TRBD2; DNA: TGTGCCAGCAGTGACTCGGGCGCGGGGGGAGGCACAGATACGCAGTATTTT; CDR3: CASSDSGAGGGTDTQYF
size: few; V: TRBV5-5; J: TRBJ1-5; D: NA; DNA: TGTGCCAGCAGCTTGTTCTGGGGCAATCAGCCCCAGCATTTT; CDR3: CASSLFWGNQPQHF
size: NA; V: TRBV7-3; J: TRBJ2-2; D: NA; DNA: TGTGCCAGCAGCTCCCTGGGGGCTACGAACACCGGGGAGCTGTTTTTT; CDR3: CASSSLGATNTGELFF
size: once; V: TRBV28; J: TRBJ2-1; D: TRBD2; DNA: TGTGCCAGCAGCTATGAAGCGGGGGGCTACAATGAGCAGTTCTTC; CDR3: CASSYEAGGYNEQFF
size: NA; V: TRBV28; J: TRBJ2-7; D: NA; DNA: TGTGCCAGCATTTCCGGGACTTCACACTACGAGCAGTACTTC; CDR3: CASISGTSHYEQYF
size: NA; V: TRBV10-2; J: TRBJ1-1; D: TRBD1; DNA: TGCGCCAGCAAGGGGGGACAGGGGGCTTCAGTAGCTTTCTTT; CDR3: CASKGGQGASVAFF
size: NA; V: TRBV4-2; J: TRBJ2-1; D: TRBD2; DNA: TGTGCCAGCAGCCAAGGGGCGGGGGGGGCCGAGAGCTCCTACAATGAGCAGTTCTTC; CDR3: CASSQGAGGAESSYNEQFF
size: NA; V: TRBV18; J: TRBJ2-5; D: NA; DNA: TGTGCCAGCTCACCCAACCGGGGGCTAGAGACCCAGTACTTC; CDR3: CASSPNRGLETQYF
size: NA; V: TRBV14; J: TRBJ2-7; D: NA; DNA: TGTGCCAGCAGCCTACAGGGGGGGCCCTACGAGCAGTACTTC; CDR3: CASSLQGGPYEQYF
size: NA; V: TRBV5-1; J: TRBJ2-3; D: TRBD2; DNA: TGCGCCAGCAGCATCAATAGCGGGACCGTCGGAGATACGCAGTATTTT; CDR3: CASSINSGTVGDTQYF
size: few; V: TRBV7-8; J: TRBJ1-1; D: NA; DNA: TGTGCCAGCAGCCCCCCGGGGAACACTGAAGCTTTCTTT; CDR3: CASSPPGNTEAFF
size: NA; V: TRBV6-2/TRBV6-3; J: TRBJ2-5; D: NA; DNA: TGTGCCAGCAGTACCGTGGGAACAGCACAAGAGACCCAGTACTTC; CDR3: CASSTVGTAQETQYF
size: NA; V: TRBV7-8; J: TRBJ2-1; D: NA; DNA: TGTGCCAGCAGCTCGGACAGCTACTACAATGAGCAGTTCTTC; CDR3: CASSSDSYYNEQFF
size: once; V: TRBV7-9; J: TRBJ2-2; D: NA; DNA: TGTGCCAGCAGTTCCGGCGGGGACACAGGGTCCACCGGGGAGCTGTTTTTT; CDR3: CASSSGGDTGSTGELFF
size: NA; V: TRBV3-1/TRBV3-2; J: TRBJ2-7; D: NA; DNA: TGTGCCAGCAGCCCCCTCTGGGACTCCTACGAGCAGTACTTC; CDR3: CASSPLWDSYEQYF
size: NA; V: TRBV19; J: TRBJ2-5; D: TRBD1; DNA: TGTGCCAGTAGTCCCCCCCGTTCTTGTAATTCAGTCGACAGGGACCAAGAGACCCAGTACTTC; CDR3: CASSPPRSCNSVDRDQETQYF
size: NA; V: TRBV27; J: TRBJ2-1; D: TRBD1; DNA: TGTGCCAGCAGCCCTCGAGGGGGCGGATACAATGAGCAGTTCTTC; CDR3: CASSPRGGGYNEQFF
size: NA; V: TRBV25-1; J: TRBJ2-7; D: NA; DNA: TGTGCCAGCAGTGAACCGGGGTACTACGAGCAGTACTTC; CDR3: CASSEPGYYEQYF
size: NA; V: TRBV9; J: TRBJ1-6; D: TRBD1; DNA: TGTGCCAGCTCTCCCCTTACAGGGGAATCACCCCTCCACTTT; CDR3: CASSPLTGESPLHF
size: NA; V: TRBV28; J: TRBJ2-7; D: NA; DNA: TGTGCCAGCAGTTTGGAGGGGATAAGCTCCTACGAGCAGTACTTC; CDR3: CASSLEGISSYEQYF
size: once; V: TRBV2; J: TRBJ2-7; D: NA; DNA: TGTGCCAGCAGTGACCCATCCGGGACACAGACCTACGAGCAGTACTTC; CDR3: CASSDPSGTQTYEQYF
size: NA; V: TRBV6-5; J: TRBJ1-6; D: NA; DNA: TGTGCCAGCAGCCCCGGAAGCTCCTATAATTCACCCCTCCACTTT; CDR3: CASSPGSSYNSPLHF
size: NA; V: TRBV13; J: TRBJ2-1; D: NA; DNA: TGTGCCAGCAGCTTAATCGGGACTGGTTACAATGAGCAGTTCTTC; CDR3: CASSLIGTGYNEQFF
size: NA; V: TRBV5-1; J: TRBJ2-1; D: TRBD2; DNA: TGCGCCAGCAGCCCGTGGACTAGCGGGAGGGTGGGGTTCTTC; CDR3: CASSPWTSGRVGFF
size: NA; V: TRBV2; J: TRBJ1-5; D: NA; DNA: TGTGCCAGCAGTGAAGTTCAGGGAGGGCAGCCCCAGCATTTT; CDR3: CASSEVQGGQPQHF
size: NA; V: TRBV28; J: TRBJ1-1; D: NA; DNA: TGTGCCAGTAGACCCCGGGCCAATCCTATGAACACTGAAGCTTTCTTT; CDR3: CASRPRANPMNTEAFF
size: NA; V: TRBV4-1; J: TRBJ2-3; D: NA; DNA: TGCGCCAGCAGCCAAGGGCAGGGGAGCACAGATACGCAGTATTTT; CDR3: CASSQGQGSTDTQYF
size: NA; V: TRBV9; J: TRBJ1-2; D: NA; DNA: TGTGCCAGCAGCGAACCACAATTGAGGGGAAGAGGCTACACCTTC; CDR3: CASSEPQLRGRGYTF